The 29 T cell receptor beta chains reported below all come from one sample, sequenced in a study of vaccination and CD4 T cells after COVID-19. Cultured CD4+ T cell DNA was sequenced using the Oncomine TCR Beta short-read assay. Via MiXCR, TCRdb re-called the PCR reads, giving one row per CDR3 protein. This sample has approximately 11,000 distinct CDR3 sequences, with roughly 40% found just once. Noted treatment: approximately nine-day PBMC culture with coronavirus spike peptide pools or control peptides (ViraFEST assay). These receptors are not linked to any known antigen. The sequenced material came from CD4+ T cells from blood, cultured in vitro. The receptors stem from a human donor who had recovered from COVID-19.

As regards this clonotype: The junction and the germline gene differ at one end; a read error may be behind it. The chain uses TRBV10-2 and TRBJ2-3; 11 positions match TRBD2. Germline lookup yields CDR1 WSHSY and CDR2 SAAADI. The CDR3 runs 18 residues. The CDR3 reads CASSYPRISGGASDTQYF. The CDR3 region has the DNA TGCGCCAGCAGTTACCCAAGGATTAGCGGGGGGGCCTCAGATACACAGTATTTT.

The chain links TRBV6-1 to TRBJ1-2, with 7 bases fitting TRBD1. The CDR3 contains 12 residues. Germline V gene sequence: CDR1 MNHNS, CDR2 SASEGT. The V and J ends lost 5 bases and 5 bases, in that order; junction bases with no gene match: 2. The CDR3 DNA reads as TGTGCCAGCAGTCGACAGGGATATGGCTACACCTTC. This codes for CASSRQGYGYTF.

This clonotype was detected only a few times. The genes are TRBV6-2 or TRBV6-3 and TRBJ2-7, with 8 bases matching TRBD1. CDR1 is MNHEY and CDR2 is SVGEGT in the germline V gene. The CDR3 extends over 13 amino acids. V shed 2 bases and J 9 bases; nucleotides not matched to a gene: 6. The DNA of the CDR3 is TGTGCCAGCAGTTACGGACAGGGTGGGGTGCAGTACTTC. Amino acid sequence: CASSYGQGGVQYF.

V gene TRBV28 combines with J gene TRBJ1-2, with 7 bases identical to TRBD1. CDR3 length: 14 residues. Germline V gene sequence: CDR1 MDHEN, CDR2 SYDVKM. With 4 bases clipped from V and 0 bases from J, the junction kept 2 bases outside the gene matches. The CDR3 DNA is TGTGCCAGCAGTTACAGGGGATCTAACTATGGCTACACCTTC. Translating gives CASSYRGSNYGYTF.

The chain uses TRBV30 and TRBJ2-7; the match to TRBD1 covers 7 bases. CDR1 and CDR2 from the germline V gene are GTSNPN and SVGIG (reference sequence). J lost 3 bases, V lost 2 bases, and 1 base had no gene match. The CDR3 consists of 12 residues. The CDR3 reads CAWSRQGYEQYF. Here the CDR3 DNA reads TGTGCCTGGAGTCGACAGGGCTACGAGCAGTACTTC.

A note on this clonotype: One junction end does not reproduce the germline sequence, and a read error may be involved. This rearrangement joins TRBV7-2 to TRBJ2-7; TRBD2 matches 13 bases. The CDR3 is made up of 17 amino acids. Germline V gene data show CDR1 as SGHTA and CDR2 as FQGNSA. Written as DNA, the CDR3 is TGCGCCAGCAGCCGATCTGGACTAGCGGGAGTGACCTACGAGCAGTACTTC. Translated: CASSRSGLAGVTYEQYF. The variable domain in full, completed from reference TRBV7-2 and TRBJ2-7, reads GAGVSQSPSNKVTEKGKDVELRCDPISGHTALYWYRQSLGQGLEFLIYFQGNSAPDKSGLPSDRFSAERTGGSVSTLTIQRTQQEDSAVYLCASSRSGLAGVTYEQYFGPGTRLTVT.

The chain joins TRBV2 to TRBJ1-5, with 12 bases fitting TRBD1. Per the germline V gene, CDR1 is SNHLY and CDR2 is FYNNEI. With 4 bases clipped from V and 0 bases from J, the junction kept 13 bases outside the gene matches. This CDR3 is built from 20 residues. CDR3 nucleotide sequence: TGTGCCAGCAGTGGGGGGACAGGGGGCAACATGGGGATTAGCAATCAGCCCCAGCATTTT. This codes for CASSGGTGGNMGISNQPQHF.

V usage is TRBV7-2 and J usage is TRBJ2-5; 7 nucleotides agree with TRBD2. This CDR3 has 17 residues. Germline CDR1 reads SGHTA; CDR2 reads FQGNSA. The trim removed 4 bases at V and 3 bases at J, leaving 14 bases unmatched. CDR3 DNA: TGTGCCAGCAGCTCCGGGGCGGGCAGCGGGATAAAAGAGACCCAGTACTTC. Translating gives CASSSGAGSGIKETQYF. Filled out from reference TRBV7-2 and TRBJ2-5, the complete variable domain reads GAGVSQSPSNKVTEKGKDVELRCDPISGHTALYWYRQSLGQGLEFLIYFQGNSAPDKSGLPSDRFSAERTGGSVSTLTIQRTQQEDSAVYLCASSSGAGSGIKETQYFGPGTRLLVL.

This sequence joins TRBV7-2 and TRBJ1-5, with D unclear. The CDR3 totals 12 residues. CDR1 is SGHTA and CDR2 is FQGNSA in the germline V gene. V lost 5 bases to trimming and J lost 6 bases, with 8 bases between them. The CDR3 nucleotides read TGTGCCAGCAGCCCCCTGGGTCAGCCCCAGCATTTT. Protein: CASSPLGQPQHF.

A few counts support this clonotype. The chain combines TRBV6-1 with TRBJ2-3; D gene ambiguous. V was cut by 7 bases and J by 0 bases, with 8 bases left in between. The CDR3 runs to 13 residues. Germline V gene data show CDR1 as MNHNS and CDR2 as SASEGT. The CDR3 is CASKPISTDTQYF. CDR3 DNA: TGTGCCAGCAAGCCAATTAGCACAGATACGCAGTATTTT.

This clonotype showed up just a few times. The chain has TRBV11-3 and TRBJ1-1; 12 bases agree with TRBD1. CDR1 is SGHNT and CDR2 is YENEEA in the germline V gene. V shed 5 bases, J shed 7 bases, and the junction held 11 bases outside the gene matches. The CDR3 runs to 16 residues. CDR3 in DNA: TGTGCCAGCAGCCTACGGGACAGGGGGCCTCTTGATGAAGCTTTCTTT. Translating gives CASSLRDRGPLDEAFF. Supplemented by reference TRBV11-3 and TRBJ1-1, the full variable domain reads EAGVVQSPRYKIIEKKQPVAFWCNPISGHNTLYWYLQNLGQGPELLIRYENEEAVDDSQLPKDRFSAERLKGVDSTLKIQPAELGDSAVYLCASSLRDRGPLDEAFFGQGTRLTVV.

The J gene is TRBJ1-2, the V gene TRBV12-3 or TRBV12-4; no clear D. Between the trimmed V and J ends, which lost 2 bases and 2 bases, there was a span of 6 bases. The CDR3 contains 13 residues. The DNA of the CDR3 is TGTGCCAGCAGTTTATCGAACAACTATGGCTACACCTTC. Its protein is CASSLSNNYGYTF.

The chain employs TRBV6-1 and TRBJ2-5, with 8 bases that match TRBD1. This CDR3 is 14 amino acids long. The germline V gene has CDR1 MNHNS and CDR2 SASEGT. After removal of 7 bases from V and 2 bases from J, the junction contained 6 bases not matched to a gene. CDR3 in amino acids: CASNLRGPQETQYF. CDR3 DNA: TGTGCCAGCAACCTCAGGGGGCCTCAAGAGACCCAGTACTTC.

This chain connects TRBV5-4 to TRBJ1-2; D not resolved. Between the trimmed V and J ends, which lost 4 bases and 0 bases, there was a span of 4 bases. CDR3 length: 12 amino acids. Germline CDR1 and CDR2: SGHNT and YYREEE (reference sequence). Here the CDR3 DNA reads TGTGCCAGCAGCATGGCTAACTATGGCTACACCTTC. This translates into CASSMANYGYTF.

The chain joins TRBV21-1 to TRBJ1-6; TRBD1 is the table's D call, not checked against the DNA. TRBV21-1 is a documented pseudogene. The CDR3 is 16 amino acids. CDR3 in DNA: TGTGCCAGCAACCTAACATCGGACAGGCTAGGGTCACCCCTCCACTTT. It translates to CASNLTSDRLGSPLHF.

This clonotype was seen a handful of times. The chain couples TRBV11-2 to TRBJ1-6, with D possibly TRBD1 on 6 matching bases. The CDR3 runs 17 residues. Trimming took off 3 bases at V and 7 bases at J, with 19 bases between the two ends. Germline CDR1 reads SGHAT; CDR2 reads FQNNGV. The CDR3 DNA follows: TGTGCCAGCAGCTTTGGGGTTCCGAGGGGGGGCAATTCACCCCTCCACTTT. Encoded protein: CASSFGVPRGGNSPLHF.

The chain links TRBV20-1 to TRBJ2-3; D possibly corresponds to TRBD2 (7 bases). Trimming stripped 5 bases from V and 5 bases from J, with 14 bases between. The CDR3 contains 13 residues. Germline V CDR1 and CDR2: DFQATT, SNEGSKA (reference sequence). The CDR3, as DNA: TGCAGTGCTCTCCCGGGGGGCGGAGATACGCAGTATTTT. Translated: CSALPGGGDTQYF.

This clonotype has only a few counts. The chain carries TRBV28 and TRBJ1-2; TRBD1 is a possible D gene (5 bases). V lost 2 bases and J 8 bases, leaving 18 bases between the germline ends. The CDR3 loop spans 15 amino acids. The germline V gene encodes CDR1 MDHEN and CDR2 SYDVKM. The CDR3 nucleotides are TGTGCCAGCAGTTTAGGAGGGACGGAAGGTCGGGGCTACACCTTC. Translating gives CASSLGGTEGRGYTF.

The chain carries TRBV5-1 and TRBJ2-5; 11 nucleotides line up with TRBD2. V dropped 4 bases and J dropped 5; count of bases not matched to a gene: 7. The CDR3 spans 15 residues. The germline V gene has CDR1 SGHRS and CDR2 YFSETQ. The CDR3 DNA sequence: TGCGCCAGCAGCCCCTATACTAGCGGGGGTGAGACCCAGTACTTC. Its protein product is CASSPYTSGGETQYF.

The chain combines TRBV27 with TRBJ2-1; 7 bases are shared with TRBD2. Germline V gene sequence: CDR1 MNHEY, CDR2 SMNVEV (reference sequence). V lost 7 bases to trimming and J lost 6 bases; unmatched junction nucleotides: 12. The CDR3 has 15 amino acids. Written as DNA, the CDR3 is TGTGCCAGCAAGGTCTTGGGAGGGCCGATCAATGAGCAGTTCTTC. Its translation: CASKVLGGPINEQFF.

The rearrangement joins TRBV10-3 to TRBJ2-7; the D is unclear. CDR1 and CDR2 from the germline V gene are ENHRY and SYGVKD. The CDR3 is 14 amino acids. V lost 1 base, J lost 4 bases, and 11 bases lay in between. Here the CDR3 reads CAISEYVAVYEQYF. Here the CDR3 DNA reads TGTGCCATCAGTGAGTACGTAGCTGTTTACGAGCAGTACTTC.

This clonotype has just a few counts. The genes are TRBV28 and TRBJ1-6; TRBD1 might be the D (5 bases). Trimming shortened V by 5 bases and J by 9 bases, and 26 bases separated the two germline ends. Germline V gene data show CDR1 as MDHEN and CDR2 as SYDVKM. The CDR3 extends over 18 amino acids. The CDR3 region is CASSPDSFLKRGFSPLHF. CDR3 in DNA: TGTGCCAGCAGTCCTGACAGTTTTCTGAAGAGGGGTTTTTCACCCCTCCACTTT.

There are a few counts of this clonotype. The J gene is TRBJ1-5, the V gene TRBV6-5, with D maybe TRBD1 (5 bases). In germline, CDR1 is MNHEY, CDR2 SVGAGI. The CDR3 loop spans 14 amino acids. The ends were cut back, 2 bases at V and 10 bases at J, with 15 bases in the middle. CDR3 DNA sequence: TGTGCCAGCAGTTACCAGGGCCCCTCGGAACCCCAGCATTTT. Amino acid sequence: CASSYQGPSEPQHF.

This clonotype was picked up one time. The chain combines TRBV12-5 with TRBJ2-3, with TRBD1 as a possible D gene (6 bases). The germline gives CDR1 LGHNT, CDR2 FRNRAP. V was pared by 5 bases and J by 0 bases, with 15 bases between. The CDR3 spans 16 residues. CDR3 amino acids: CASGPQGSGSTDTQYF. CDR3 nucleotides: TGTGCTAGTGGTCCGCAGGGGAGCGGAAGCACAGATACGCAGTATTTT.

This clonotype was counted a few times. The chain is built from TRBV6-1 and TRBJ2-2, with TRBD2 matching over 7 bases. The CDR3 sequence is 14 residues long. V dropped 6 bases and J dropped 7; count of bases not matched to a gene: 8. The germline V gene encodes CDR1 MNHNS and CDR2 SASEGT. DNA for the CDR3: TGTGCCAGCAGACCCGGGGGGTTGAGCGGGGAGCTGTTTTTT. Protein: CASRPGGLSGELFF.

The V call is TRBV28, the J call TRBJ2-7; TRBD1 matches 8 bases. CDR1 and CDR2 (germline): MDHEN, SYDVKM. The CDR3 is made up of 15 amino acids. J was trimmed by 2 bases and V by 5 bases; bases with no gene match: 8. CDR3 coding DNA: TGTGCCAGCAGTCTCCCATCGACAGGGGCCTACGAGCAGTACTTC. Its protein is CASSLPSTGAYEQYF.

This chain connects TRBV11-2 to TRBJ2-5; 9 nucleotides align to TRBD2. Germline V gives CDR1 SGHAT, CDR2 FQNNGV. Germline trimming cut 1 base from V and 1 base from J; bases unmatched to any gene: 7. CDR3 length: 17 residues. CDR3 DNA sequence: TGTGCCAGCAGCTTAGGCCCTAGCGGGATCCGCCAAGAGACCCAGTACTTC. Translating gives CASSLGPSGIRQETQYF.

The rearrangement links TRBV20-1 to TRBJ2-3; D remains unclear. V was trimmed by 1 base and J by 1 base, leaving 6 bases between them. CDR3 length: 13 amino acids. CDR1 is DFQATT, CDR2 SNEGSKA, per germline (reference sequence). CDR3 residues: CSARVGRTDTQYF. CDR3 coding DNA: TGCAGTGCTAGAGTGGGCCGCACAGATACGCAGTATTTT.

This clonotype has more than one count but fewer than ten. The CDR3 DNA is TGTGCCACCAGTCCCCGGGGGCGGCCGGCAGATACGCAGTATTTT. It encodes CATSPRGRPADTQYF. This chain links TRBV24-1 with TRBJ2-3; D possibly matches TRBD1 or TRBD2 (6 bases each). The ends were cut back, 6 bases at V and 4 bases at J, with 16 bases in the middle. The germline CDR1 and CDR2 sequences are KGHDR and SFDVKD. The CDR3 loop spans 15 amino acids.